These 2 T cell receptor beta chains originate from one sample sequenced in a study of blood T cell repertoires in COVID-19. Data came from immunoSEQ multiplex PCR; TCRdb stores just in-frame clones and leaves some out. Among roughly 190,000 clones listed, 90% to 95% were seen once. The sample comprised peripheral blood. The origin of the receptors is a man under 40 with COVID-19, enrolled during active disease.

The gene calls are TRBV7-3 and TRBJ1-4; tentatively, D is TRBD1 (5 bases). This CDR3 region has 15 residues. Germline V gives CDR1 SGHTA, CDR2 FQGTGA. V was trimmed by 3 bases and J by 0 bases, leaving 8 bases between them. The CDR3 sequence: CASSFIGATNEKLFF. CDR3 DNA: TGTGCCAGCAGCTTCATAGGGGCAACTAATGAAAAACTGTTTTTT.

The gene calls are TRBV19 and TRBJ1-2; 11 nucleotides agree with TRBD1. The CDR3 loop spans 15 amino acids. The V gene's germline CDR1 is LNHDA and CDR2 SQIVND (reference sequence). The V segment lost 4 bases and the J segment 3 bases; nucleotides outside the gene matches: 4. CDR3 sequence reads: CASSRRTGGDYGYTF. The CDR3 nucleotides are TGTGCCAGTAGTAGGCGGACAGGGGGCGACTATGGCTACACCTTC.